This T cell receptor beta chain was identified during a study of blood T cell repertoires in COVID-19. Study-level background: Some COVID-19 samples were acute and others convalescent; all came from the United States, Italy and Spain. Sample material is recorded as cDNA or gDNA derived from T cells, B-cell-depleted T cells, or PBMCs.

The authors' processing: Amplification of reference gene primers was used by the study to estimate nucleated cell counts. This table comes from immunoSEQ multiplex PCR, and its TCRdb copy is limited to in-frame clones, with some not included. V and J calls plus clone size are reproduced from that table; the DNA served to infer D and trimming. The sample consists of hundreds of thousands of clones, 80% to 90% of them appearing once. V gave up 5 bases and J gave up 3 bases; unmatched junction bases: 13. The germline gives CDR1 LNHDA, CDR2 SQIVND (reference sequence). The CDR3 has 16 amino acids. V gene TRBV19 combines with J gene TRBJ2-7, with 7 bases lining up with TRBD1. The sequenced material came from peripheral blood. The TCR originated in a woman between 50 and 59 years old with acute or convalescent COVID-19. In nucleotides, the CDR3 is TGTGCCAGTAGTCCTCGGACAGGTATCCCCCTCTACGAGCAGTACTTC. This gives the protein CASSPRTGIPLYEQYF.